Below, one TCR beta chain is given with its context. The data stem from a study of blood T cell repertoires in COVID-19. Study background: Spain, Italy and the United States supplied samples that represented acute and convalescent COVID-19. The cDNA or gDNA used as material had been derived from T cells, B-cell-depleted T cells, or PBMCs.

In the original workflow: Estimation of nucleated cell counts relied on the amplification of reference gene primers. Assay: immunoSEQ multiplex PCR; the TCRdb copy retains only in-frame clones and omits some. V, J and clone size are those of that table, while D and trimming were read from the DNA. In the table there are some 45,000 clones, about 90% of which are singletons. The germline V gene encodes CDR1 SGHRS and CDR2 YFSETQ. Trimming at V came to 7 bases and at J to 3 bases, leaving 10 bases not matched to a gene. The CDR3 spans 15 residues. Sample: peripheral blood. The V call is TRBV5-1, the J call TRBJ2-3; TRBD2 aligns across 8 bases. This clonotype was sampled from a human donor in a cohort sampled during active COVID-19. This CDR3 is CASGTQTGGTDTQYF. CDR3 in DNA: TGCGCCAGCGGCACCCAGACGGGGGGGACAGATACGCAGTATTTT.